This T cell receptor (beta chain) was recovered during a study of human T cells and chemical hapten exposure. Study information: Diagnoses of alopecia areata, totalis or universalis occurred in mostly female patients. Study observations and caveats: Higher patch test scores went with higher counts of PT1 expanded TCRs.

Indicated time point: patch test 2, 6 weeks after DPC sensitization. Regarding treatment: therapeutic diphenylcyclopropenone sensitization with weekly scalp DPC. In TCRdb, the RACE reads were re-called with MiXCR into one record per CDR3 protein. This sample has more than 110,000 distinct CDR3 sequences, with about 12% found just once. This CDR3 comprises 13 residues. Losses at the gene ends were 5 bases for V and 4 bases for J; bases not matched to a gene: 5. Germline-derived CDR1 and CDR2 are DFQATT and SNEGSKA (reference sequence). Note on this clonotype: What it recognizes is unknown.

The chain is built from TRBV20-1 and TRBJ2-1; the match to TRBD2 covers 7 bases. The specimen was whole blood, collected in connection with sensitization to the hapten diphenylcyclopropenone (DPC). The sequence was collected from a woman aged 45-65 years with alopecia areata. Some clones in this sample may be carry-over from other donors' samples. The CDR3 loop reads CSASGLPYNEQFF. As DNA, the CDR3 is TGCAGTGCTTCGGGACTACCTTACAATGAGCAGTTCTTC.